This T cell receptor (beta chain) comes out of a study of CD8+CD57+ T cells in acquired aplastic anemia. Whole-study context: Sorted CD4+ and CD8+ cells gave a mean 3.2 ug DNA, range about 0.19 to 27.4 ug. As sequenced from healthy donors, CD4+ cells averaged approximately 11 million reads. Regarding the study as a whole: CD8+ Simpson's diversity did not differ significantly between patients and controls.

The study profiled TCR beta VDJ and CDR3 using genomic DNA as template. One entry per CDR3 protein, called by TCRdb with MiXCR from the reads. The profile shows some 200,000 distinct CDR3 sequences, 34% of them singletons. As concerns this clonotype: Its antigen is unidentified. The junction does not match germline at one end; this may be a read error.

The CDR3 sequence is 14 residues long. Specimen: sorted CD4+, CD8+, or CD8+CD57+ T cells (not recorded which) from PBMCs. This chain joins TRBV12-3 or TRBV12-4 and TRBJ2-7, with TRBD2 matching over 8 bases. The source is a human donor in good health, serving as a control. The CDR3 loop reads CASSLYGGAYEQHF. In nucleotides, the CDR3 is TGTGCCAGCAGCTTGTACGGGGGGGCATACGAGCAGCACTTC.